Listed below are T cell receptor beta chains from one sample, sequenced in a study of blood T cell repertoires in COVID-19. Clones were read by immunoSEQ multiplex PCR, and TCRdb kept only the in-frame ones, dropping some. The sample lists under 110,000 clones, about 91% occurring once. Sequencing was done on a sample of peripheral blood. These TCRs come from a man aged 50-59 years with acute or convalescent COVID-19. Both conserved end residues are trimmed from each CDR3. Fields, in order: V gene, J gene, clone size, CDR3 protein. Expanded clones get a size class; other rows say once, few or many, or leave the size out.

TRBV11-3	TRBJ1-1	NA	ASSPRPGDTEAF
TRBV18	TRBJ2-2	NA	ASSPNPGGVSGELF
TRBV28	TRBJ2-3	NA	ASSPAGASTDTQY
TRBV5-5	TRBJ1-1	NA	ASSVTTGGFRNTEAF
TRBV7-9	TRBJ2-2	once	ASPEGATGELF
TRBV4-2	TRBJ1-4	NA	ASSQGTGTGEKLF
TRBV3-1/TRBV3-2	TRBJ1-2	NA	ASSVGQGSRGYT
TRBV19	TRBJ1-5	NA	ASNRGPNQPQH
TRBV6-2/TRBV6-3	TRBJ2-7	NA	ASSDRQRLSYEQY
TRBV10-3	TRBJ2-7	NA	AISESGTAREQY
TRBV3-1/TRBV3-2	TRBJ1-6	NA	ASSPPGQSSSPLH
TRBV5-6	TRBJ2-5	few	ASTKRVVGQETQY
TRBV28	TRBJ1-2	NA	ASSPGAVGLNGYT
TRBV5-1	TRBJ1-2	NA	ASSIGTADYGYT
TRBV3-1/TRBV3-2	TRBJ2-1	NA	ASSQGSTSLDEQF
TRBV5-6	TRBJ2-7	NA	ASRRQGFSYEQY
TRBV2	TRBJ1-2	NA	ASRMAYGDYGYT
TRBV11-2	TRBJ1-2	NA	ASSLWTGQGIDGYT
TRBV15	TRBJ1-1	NA	ATSRDSRTEAF
TRBV27	TRBJ1-6	NA	ASSLYVTTSSYNSPLH
TRBV19	TRBJ1-2	NA	ASSPGTGGDYGYT
TRBV6-5	TRBJ2-5	once	ASSYSNRGTWETQY
TRBV19	TRBJ1-1	few	ASSILTDRGTEAF
TRBV2	TRBJ1-1	NA	ASSGGGRNTEAF
TRBV9	TRBJ2-3	NA	ASSVGLAGATDTQY
TRBV5-1	TRBJ1-1	NA	ASSRGDGPEAF
TRBV6-6	TRBJ2-6	NA	ASSKTGGDGANVLT
TRBV10-1	TRBJ2-1	NA	ASSESRGGYENEQF
TRBV6-1	TRBJ1-4	NA	ASSEAQGGSNEKLF
TRBV15	TRBJ2-5	few	ATSRHGGETQY
TRBV5-1	TRBJ1-1	NA	ASSWEIPTRGTEAF
TRBV13	TRBJ2-6	NA	ASSRTRSGANVLT
TRBV25-1	TRBJ2-5	NA	ASSRLSGQGVQETQY